Listed below are T cell receptor beta chains from one sample, sequenced in a study of blood T cells in healthy people across ages. TCRdb passed the 5' RACE reads through MiXCR, listing each CDR3 protein once. Among about 810,000 distinct CDR3 sequences, under 40% were seen once, and the ten largest hold approximately 13%. Sequenced input: blood. Receptors were obtained from a man between 18 and 35 years old in good health. Both conserved end residues are part of each CDR3. The D gene is left open where the match is weak. For some rows the clone size is stated as once, few or many, or as a class when expanded; others skip it.

TRBJ2-7 | NA | TRBV6-2/TRBV6-3 | NA | CASRDDRPNEQYF | TGTGCCAGCAGGGACGACAGGCCCAACGAGCAGTACTTC
TRBJ2-7 | NA | TRBV5-6 | NA | CASSSLRRLEGIRIYEQYF | TGTGCCAGCAGCTCCTTAAGGAGGCTGGAGGGGATTCGGATCTACGAGCAGTACTTC
TRBJ1-1 | TRBD1 | TRBV4-3 | NA | CASSRSAQGNPEAFF | TGCGCCAGCAGCCGATCGGCACAGGGGAACCCTGAAGCTTTCTTT
TRBJ1-1 | NA | TRBV28 | few | CASNRKYTEAFF | TGTGCCAGCAACAGGAAGTATACTGAAGCTTTCTTT
TRBJ2-2 | NA | TRBV7-6 | NA | CAYGDTGELFF | TGTGCCTATGGGGATACCGGGGAGCTGTTTTTT
TRBJ1-2 | NA | TRBV5-1 | many | CASSSEGGRNYGYTF | TGCGCCAGCAGCTCGGAAGGGGGTCGGAACTATGGCTACACCTTC
TRBJ2-7 | NA | TRBV5-6 | NA | CASSLRPPLAYEQYF | TGTGCCAGCAGCTTGAGGCCTCCCTTAGCCTACGAGCAGTACTTC
TRBJ2-3 | TRBD1 | TRBV12-3/TRBV12-4 | NA | CASSTDRVDTQYF | TGTGCCAGCAGTACGGACAGGGTTGATACGCAGTATTTT
TRBJ1-2 | NA | TRBV6-5 | NA | CTSSRQVANYGYTF | TGTACCAGCAGCCGACAGGTTGCTAACTATGGCTACACCTTC
TRBJ2-3 | NA | TRBV4-1 | NA | CASSPYSPEDTQYF | TGCGCCAGCAGCCCATATTCCCCTGAGGATACGCAGTATTTT
TRBJ2-3 | NA | TRBV28 | NA | CASKGRRPGTQYF | TGTGCCAGCAAGGGACGGAGACCAGGTACGCAGTATTTT
TRBJ2-7 | TRBD1 | TRBV5-1 | NA | CASSFGTGAAYNEQYF | TGCGCCAGCAGCTTCGGAACAGGGGCAGCCTACAATGAGCAGTACTTC
TRBJ1-5 | NA | TRBV7-2 | few | CASSALGFDPTWNQPQHF | TGTGCCAGCAGTGCATTGGGATTTGATCCCACCTGGAATCAGCCCCAGCATTTT
TRBJ2-2 | NA | TRBV7-3 | few | CASSLRGRGTGELFF | TGTGCCAGCAGCTTGAGGGGGCGGGGGACCGGGGAGCTGTTTTTT
TRBJ2-3 | NA | TRBV6-2/TRBV6-3 | NA | CASSYNSAGAILDTQYF | TGTGCCAGCAGTTACAATTCGGCGGGGGCAATCCTGGATACGCAGTATTTT